A single sample is the source of the 19 T cell receptor beta chains below, sequenced in a study of T cell responses to AZD1222 COVID-19 vaccine. Sequenced by immunoSEQ multiplex PCR; TCRdb stores in-frame clones only, minus some. The top ten hold about 5.1% of the sample, which has over 150,000 clones, roughly nine tenths seen once. Material: peripheral blood, obtained on day 0 of MenACWY control vaccination. The source is an adult in good health.

The genes are TRBV7-8 and TRBJ1-3; D is unresolved. Trimming pared 5 bases from V and 1 base from J, leaving 9 bases between. The CDR3 is made up of 14 amino acids. In germline, CDR1 is SGHVS, CDR2 FQNEAQ. CDR3 sequence (DNA): TGTGCCAGCAGCCTCGACAAATCTGGAAACACCATATATTTT. Residues: CASSLDKSGNTIYF.

The chain carries TRBV24-1 and TRBJ1-1, with TRBD1 as a possible D gene (6 bases). Germline V lookup: CDR1 KGHDR, CDR2 SFDVKD. Between the trimmed V and J ends, which lost 7 bases and 3 bases, there was a span of 14 bases. The CDR3 runs to 14 residues. The CDR3, as DNA: TGTGCCACCAGGGCGAGGGGGTCGCACACTGAAGCTTTCTTT. This sequence encodes CATRARGSHTEAFF.

The rearrangement links TRBV28 to TRBJ1-2, with D unresolved. Between the trimmed V and J ends, which lost 5 bases and 7 bases, there was a span of 8 bases. This CDR3 spans 11 amino acids. Germline V gives CDR1 MDHEN, CDR2 SYDVKM. Here the CDR3 DNA reads TGTGCCAGCAGTGACGCGGCTGGCTACACCTTC. Translated, it gives CASSDAAGYTF.

This chain joins TRBV5-4 and TRBJ2-2; weak D call: TRBD1 (6 bases). Germline assignment: CDR1 SGHNT and CDR2 YYREEE (reference sequence). Trimming shortened V by 4 bases and J by 4 bases, and 14 bases separated the two germline ends. The CDR3 has 15 residues. For the CDR3, the DNA is TGTGCCAGCAGCCGCTGGGACACTCCCACCGGGGAGCTGTTTTTT. Its translation is CASSRWDTPTGELFF.

The V call is TRBV2, the J call TRBJ1-6, with 9 bases that match TRBD1. CDR1 SNHLY and CDR2 FYNNEI come from the germline V gene. Germline trimming cut 6 bases from V and 8 bases from J; bases unmatched to any gene: 5. The CDR3 is 14 amino acids. The CDR3 reads CASSGQGKDSPLHF. The CDR3 coding sequence is TGTGCCAGCAGCGGACAGGGGAAGGATTCACCCCTCCACTTT.

The genes are TRBV4-3 and TRBJ2-2; TRBD2 aligns across 8 bases. The CDR3 runs 16 residues. V was pared by 5 bases and J by 2 bases, with 7 bases of the junction left unmatched. Germline CDR1 and CDR2: LGHNA and YSLEER. The CDR3 reads CASSDVLAGNTGELFF. CDR3 sequence (DNA): TGCGCCAGCAGCGATGTTCTAGCGGGTAACACCGGGGAGCTGTTTTTT.

This sequence joins TRBV24-1 and TRBJ2-1, with a weak D call TRBD2 (6 bases). The CDR3 extends over 15 amino acids. In germline, CDR1 is KGHDR, CDR2 SFDVKD. V was cut by 5 bases and J by 2 bases, with 12 bases left in between. In nucleotides, the CDR3 is TGTGCCACCAGTGCCGGGGGAGCTCCCTACAATGAGCAGTTCTTC. It codes for CATSAGGAPYNEQFF.

The CDR3 region is CASSFGPGYGYTF. The CDR3 DNA reads as TGTGCCAGCAGCTTTGGACCGGGCTATGGCTACACCTTC. The chain employs TRBV11-2 and TRBJ1-2; D is ambiguous. This CDR3 is built from 13 residues. With 3 bases removed from V and 4 bases from J, the gap between germline ends came to 9 bases. Germline CDR1 is SGHAT and CDR2 is FQNNGV. The complete variable domain, with remaining parts taken from reference TRBV11-2 and TRBJ1-2, reads EAGVAQSPRYKIIEKRQSVAFWCNPISGHATLYWYQQILGQGPKLLIQFQNNGVVDDSQLPKDRFSAERLKGVDSTLKIQPAKLEDSAVYLCASSFGPGYGYTFGSGTRLTVV.

The rearrangement uses TRBV6-5 and TRBJ1-6, with D perhaps TRBD1 (5 bases). From germline, CDR1 is MNHEY and CDR2 SVGAGI. This CDR3 is 13 amino acids long. V shed 10 bases and J shed 7 bases, with 14 bases lying between them. This CDR3 reads CATNYRSNSPLHF. The CDR3 nucleotides are TGTGCCACCAATTACAGGAGCAATTCACCCCTCCACTTT.

This chain uses TRBV18 with TRBJ1-5, with 9 bases identical to TRBD1. The germline gives CDR1 KGHSH, CDR2 LQKENI. Losses at the gene ends were 3 bases for V and 3 bases for J; bases not matched to a gene: 6. The CDR3 length is 16 residues. The CDR3 region is CASSPGTGLANQPQHF. CDR3 nucleotide sequence: TGTGCCAGCTCACCGGGGACAGGGTTGGCCAATCAGCCCCAGCATTTT.

CDR3 region: CASSLSGRKNEQFF. The CDR3 bases are TGTGCCAGCAGCTTAAGCGGGAGGAAGAATGAGCAGTTCTTC. The chain has TRBV7-2 and TRBJ2-1, with 9 bases matching TRBD2. V shed 2 bases and J 7 bases; nucleotides not matched to a gene: 3. This CDR3 has 14 residues. Germline CDR1 is SGHTA and CDR2 is FQGNSA.

CDR3 nucleotides: TGTGCCTGGGGGACGACAGGCGGTGGCTACACCTTC. Translated: CAWGTTGGGYTF. The genes are TRBV30 and TRBJ1-2; perhaps TRBD1 as D (6 bases). The CDR3 covers 12 residues. Germline V lookup: CDR1 GTSNPN, CDR2 SVGIG (reference sequence). V gave up 5 bases and J gave up 7 bases, with 14 bases separating them.

The genes are TRBV18 and TRBJ1-1, with TRBD1 as a possible D gene (5 bases). Trimming cost V 3 bases and J 2 bases, with 10 bases left between them. The germline V gene encodes CDR1 KGHSH and CDR2 LQKENI. This CDR3 contains 14 residues. CDR3 DNA sequence: TGTGCCAGCTCACCGACAGCATCAAACACTGAAGCTTTCTTT. It translates to CASSPTASNTEAFF.

The rearrangement links TRBV6-5 to TRBJ1-2; a possible D gene is TRBD1 (5 bases). The CDR3 totals 13 residues. Deletions cut 8 bases from V and 7 bases from J, with 17 bases between. Germline CDR1 reads MNHEY; CDR2 reads SVGAGI. CDR3 nucleotide sequence: TGTGCCAGCGGTAGTAGGGGAAGGTCTGGCTACACCTTC. It specifies CASGSRGRSGYTF.

The chain recombines TRBV7-8 with TRBJ2-7; tentative D call: TRBD2 (5 bases). V was trimmed by 7 bases and J by 7 bases, leaving 26 bases between them. Germline V lookup: CDR1 SGHVS, CDR2 FQNEAQ. This CDR3 is built from 16 residues. CDR3: CASNTHPTGNLREQYF. In nucleotides, the CDR3 is TGTGCCAGCAATACCCACCCAACGGGGAACCTACGGGAGCAGTACTTC.

This clone was observed once. This chain links TRBV4-2 with TRBJ1-1; D perhaps matches TRBD1 (6 bases). V dropped 1 base and J dropped 5 bases, with 20 bases sitting between them. The CDR3 extends over 17 amino acids. Germline CDR1 is LGHNA and CDR2 is YNFKEQ. DNA for the CDR3: TGTGCCAGCAGCCAAGGGGCAGGGGACGCTTGGGGGACTGAAGCTTTCTTT. Protein sequence: CASSQGAGDAWGTEAFF.

The chain has TRBV5-1 and TRBJ1-6; 12 nucleotides agree with TRBD1. The V gene's germline CDR1 is SGHRS and CDR2 YFSETQ. With V trimmed by 4 bases and J by 7 bases, 6 bases remained unmatched. The CDR3 loop spans 16 amino acids. The CDR3 DNA reads TGCGCCAGCAGCGCAGGGACAGGGGGCCTGAATTCACCCCTCCACTTT. Its translation is CASSAGTGGLNSPLHF.

V and J are TRBV10-1 and TRBJ2-3; D call uncertain. The CDR3 sequence is 16 residues long. Per germline, CDR1 WNHNN and CDR2 SYGVQD (reference sequence). Trimming left V 0 bases short and J 2 bases short, with 12 bases between. For the CDR3, the DNA is TGCGCCAGCAGTGAGTCGCCAATGTTGGTCACAGATACGCAGTATTTT. Translating gives CASSESPMLVTDTQYF.

V and J are TRBV9 and TRBJ2-5; D gene unclear. The CDR3 has 16 amino acids. CDR1 SGDLS and CDR2 YYNGEE come from the germline V gene. V shed 3 bases and J shed 0 bases, with 15 bases lying between them. The CDR3 DNA follows: TGTGCCAGCAGCGCCCTTTCTGGGGTTGACCAAGAGACCCAGTACTTC. Its protein product is CASSALSGVDQETQYF.